These 13 T cell receptor beta chains were sequenced from one sample in a study of hypomethylating agent response in myelodysplastic syndrome. Assay used: immunoSEQ multiplex PCR; TCRdb lists only in-frame clones, some missing. Of roughly 3,500 clones listed, 82% are singletons. This specimen was bone marrow, taken before or after starting hypomethylating agent treatment for myelodysplastic syndrome (not recorded which). These receptors were collected from a human donor with myelodysplastic syndrome.

V is TRBV7-9 and J is TRBJ2-5, with 10 bases lining up with TRBD2. The length of the CDR3 is 16 residues. V was clipped by 3 bases and J by 5 bases; unmatched bases: 9. From germline, CDR1 is SEHNR and CDR2 FQNEAQ (reference sequence). CDR3 region: CASSFSGRSPRETQYF. Written as DNA, the CDR3 is TGTGCCAGCAGCTTTAGCGGGAGGTCGCCCCGGGAGACCCAGTACTTC.

V and J are TRBV27 and TRBJ2-1; D might be TRBD1 (6 bases). The CDR3 spans 14 residues. The germline V gene encodes CDR1 MNHEY and CDR2 SMNVEV (reference sequence). V was cut by 8 bases and J by 6 bases, with 17 bases left in between. CDR3 region: CASDPRPDSNEQFF. CDR3 in DNA: TGTGCCAGCGACCCACGTCCGGACAGCAATGAGCAGTTCTTC.

This sequence joins TRBV28 and TRBJ2-7; tentative D call: TRBD2 (7 bases). The V gene lost 3 bases and the J gene lost 1 base, with 13 bases spanning the gap. Germline values: CDR1 MDHEN, CDR2 SYDVKM. CDR3 size: 15 residues. Here the CDR3 reads CASSFPGGESYEQYF. In DNA form, the CDR3 reads TGTGCCAGCAGTTTTCCGGGGGGCGAATCCTACGAGCAGTACTTC.

Comments on this clone: The sample contains more than one DNA sequence encoding this CDR3. The chain recombines TRBV5-5 with TRBJ1-1; possible D gene TRBD1, 6 bases. Germline CDR1 reads SGHKS; CDR2 reads YYEKEE (reference sequence). The CDR3 totals 13 residues. Trimming took 4 bases from V and 3 from J, leaving 10 bases between them. This chain's CDR3 is CASSLQGDTEAFF. DNA for the CDR3: TGTGCCAGCAGCCTACAGGGAGACACTGAAGCTTTCTTT.

This clone appeared a single time. The J gene is TRBJ2-3, the V gene TRBV7-7; perhaps TRBD2 as D (6 bases). Trimming left V 5 bases short and J 2 bases short, with 17 bases between. CDR1 is SSHAT and CDR2 is FNYEAQ in the germline V gene (reference sequence). CDR3 length: 16 amino acids. CDR3: CASSPSEVSSTDTQYF. The CDR3 DNA sequence: TGTGCCAGCAGCCCTAGCGAGGTCAGTTCCACAGATACGCAGTATTTT.

This sequence joins TRBV15 and TRBJ2-7; the match to TRBD2 covers 8 bases. This CDR3 is 14 amino acids long. The germline V gene encodes CDR1 LNHNV and CDR2 YYDKDF (reference sequence). Trimming at V came to 5 bases and at J to 3 bases, leaving 6 bases not matched to a gene. The CDR3 DNA sequence: TGTGCCACCAGCTGGGCGGGAGGACGCTACGAGCAGTACTTC. This codes for CATSWAGGRYEQYF. The full variable domain, rest sourced from reference TRBV15 and TRBJ2-7, is DAMVIQNPRYQVTQFGKPVTLSCSQTLNHNVMYWYQQKSSQAPKLLFHYYDKDFNNEADTPDNFQSRRPNTSFCFLDIRSPGLGDTAMYLCATSWAGGRYEQYFGPGTRLTVT.

This chain joins TRBV28 and TRBJ2-1; D ambiguous. The CDR3 has 14 amino acids. Germline lookup yields CDR1 MDHEN and CDR2 SYDVKM. Trimming shortened V by 4 bases and J by 5 bases, and 12 bases separated the two germline ends. The CDR3 is CASSSLSANNEQFF. The DNA for the CDR3 is TGTGCCAGCAGTTCCCTCTCAGCAAACAATGAGCAGTTCTTC.

The rearrangement uses TRBV5-1 and TRBJ2-3; 13 bases agree with TRBD2. V lost 4 bases, J lost 8 bases, and 7 bases stayed unmatched. The CDR3 has 15 residues. Germline-derived CDR1 and CDR2 are SGHRS and YFSETQ. The CDR3 coding sequence is TGCGCCAGCAGCCCCACTAGCGGGAGGGCCGTTACGCAGTATTTT. Residues: CASSPTSGRAVTQYF.

About this clone: An end of the junction differs from the germline gene, which may be a read error. The rearrangement uses TRBV5-1 and TRBJ1-4, with D unclear. The CDR3 consists of 12 residues. The germline V gene encodes CDR1 SGHRS and CDR2 YFSETQ. The CDR3 loop reads CASSFSNEKLFF. For the CDR3, the DNA is TGCGCCAGCAGCTTTTCTAACGAAAAACTGTTTTTT.

The chain carries TRBV7-2 and TRBJ2-5; D tentatively reads TRBD1 or TRBD2 (5 bases each). CDR1 SGHTA and CDR2 FQGNSA come from the germline V gene. The length of the CDR3 is 16 residues. V was trimmed by 7 bases and J by 4 bases, leaving 22 bases between them. The CDR3 DNA is TGTGCCAGCACCCTTAGGAGGATTGGGGGAAGAGAGACCCAGTACTTC. Residues: CASTLRRIGGRETQYF.

V and J are TRBV5-1 and TRBJ1-1, with TRBD1 as a possible D gene (5 bases). The length of the CDR3 is 14 residues. The germline V gene encodes CDR1 SGHRS and CDR2 YFSETQ. Trimming pared 4 bases from V and 5 bases from J, leaving 15 bases between. The CDR3 is CASSQTTGGTEAFF. CDR3 coding DNA: TGCGCCAGCAGCCAGACGACGGGGGGGACTGAAGCTTTCTTT.

V usage is TRBV2 and J usage is TRBJ2-5; no firm D call. This CDR3 contains 14 residues. Germline-derived CDR1 and CDR2 are SNHLY and FYNNEI. V was cut by 2 bases and J by 5 bases, with 12 bases left in between. The CDR3 is CASSEWAVGETQYF. CDR3 nucleotides: TGTGCCAGCAGTGAATGGGCGGTTGGGGAGACCCAGTACTTC.

The chain joins TRBV7-8 to TRBJ2-2; no reliable D call. Germline V gene lookup returns CDR1 SGHVS and CDR2 FQNEAQ. The CDR3 covers 14 residues. Trimming removed 4 bases at V and 5 bases at J, with 11 bases between. The CDR3 region is CASSSRAFTGELFF. CDR3 sequence (DNA): TGTGCCAGCAGCTCCCGTGCTTTTACCGGGGAGCTGTTTTTT. Variable domain in full (rest from reference TRBV7-8 and TRBJ2-2): GAGVSQSPRYKVAKRGQDVALRCDPISGHVSLFWYQQALGQGPEFLTYFQNEAQLDKSGLPSDRFFAERPEGSVSTLKIQRTQQEDSAVYLCASSSRAFTGELFFGEGSRLTVL.